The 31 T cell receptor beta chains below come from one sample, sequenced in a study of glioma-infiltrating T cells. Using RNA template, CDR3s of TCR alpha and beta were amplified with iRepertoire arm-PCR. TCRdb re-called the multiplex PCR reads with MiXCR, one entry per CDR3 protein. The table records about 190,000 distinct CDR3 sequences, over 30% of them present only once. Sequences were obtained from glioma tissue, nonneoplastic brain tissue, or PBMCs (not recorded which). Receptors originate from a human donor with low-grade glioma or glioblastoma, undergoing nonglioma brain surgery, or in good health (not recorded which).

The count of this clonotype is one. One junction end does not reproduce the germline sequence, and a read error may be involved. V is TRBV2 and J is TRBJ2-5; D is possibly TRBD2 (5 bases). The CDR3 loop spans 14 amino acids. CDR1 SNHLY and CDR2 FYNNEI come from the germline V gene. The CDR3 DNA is TGTGCCAGCAGTGGGTCGGGGTACCAAGAGACCCAGTGCTTC. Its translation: CASSGSGYQETQCF. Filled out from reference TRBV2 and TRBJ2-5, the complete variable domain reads EPEVTQTPSHQVTQMGQEVILRCVPISNHLYFYWYRQILGQKVEFLVSFYNNEISEKSEIFDDQFSVERPDGSNFTLKIRSTKLEDSAMYFCASSGSGYQETQCFGPGTRLLVL.

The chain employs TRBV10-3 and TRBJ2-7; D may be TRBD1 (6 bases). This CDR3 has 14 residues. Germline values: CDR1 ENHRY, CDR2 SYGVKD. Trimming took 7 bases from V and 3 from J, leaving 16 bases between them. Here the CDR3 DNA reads TGTGCCATCAAGAGACAGGACGACTACTACGAGCAGTACTTC. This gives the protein CAIKRQDDYYEQYF.

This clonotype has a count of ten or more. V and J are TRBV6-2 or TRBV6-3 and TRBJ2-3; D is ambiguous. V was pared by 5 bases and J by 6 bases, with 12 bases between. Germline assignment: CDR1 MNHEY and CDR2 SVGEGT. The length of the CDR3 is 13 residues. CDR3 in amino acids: CASSREPLDTQYF. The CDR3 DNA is TGTGCCAGCAGTCGAGAACCGTTGGATACGCAGTATTTT.

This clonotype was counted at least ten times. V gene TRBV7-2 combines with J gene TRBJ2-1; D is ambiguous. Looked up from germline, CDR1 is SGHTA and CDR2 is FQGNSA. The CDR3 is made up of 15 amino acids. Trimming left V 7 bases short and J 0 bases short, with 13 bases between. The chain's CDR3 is CASTVGGNSYNEQFF. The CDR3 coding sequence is TGTGCCAGCACAGTGGGTGGAAACTCCTACAATGAGCAGTTCTTC.

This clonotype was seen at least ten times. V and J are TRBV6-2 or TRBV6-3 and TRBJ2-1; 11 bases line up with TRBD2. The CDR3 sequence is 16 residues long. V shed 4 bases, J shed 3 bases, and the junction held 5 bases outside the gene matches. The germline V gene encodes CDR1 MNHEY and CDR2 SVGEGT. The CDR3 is CASSSNSGRGYNEQFF. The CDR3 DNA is TGTGCCAGCAGTTCAAATAGCGGGAGGGGCTACAATGAGCAGTTCTTC.

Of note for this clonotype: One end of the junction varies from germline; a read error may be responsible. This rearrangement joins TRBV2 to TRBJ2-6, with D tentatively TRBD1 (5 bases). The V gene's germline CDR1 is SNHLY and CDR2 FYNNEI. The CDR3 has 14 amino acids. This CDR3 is CASSGWAGANALTF. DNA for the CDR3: TGTGCCAGCAGTGGTTGGGCTGGGGCCAACGCCCTGACTTTC.

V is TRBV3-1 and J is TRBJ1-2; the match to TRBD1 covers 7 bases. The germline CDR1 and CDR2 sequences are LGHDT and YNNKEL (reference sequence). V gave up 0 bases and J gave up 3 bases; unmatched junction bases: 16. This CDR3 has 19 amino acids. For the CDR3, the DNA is TGTGCCAGCAGCCAAGATAGGGGGCTTGGGGGGGCGAAGGACTATGGCTACACCTTC. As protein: CASSQDRGLGGAKDYGYTF.

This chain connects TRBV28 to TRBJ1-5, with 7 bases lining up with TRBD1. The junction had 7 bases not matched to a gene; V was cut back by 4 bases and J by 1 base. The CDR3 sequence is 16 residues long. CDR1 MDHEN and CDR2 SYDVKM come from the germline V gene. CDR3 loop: CASSSSRQGSNQPQHF. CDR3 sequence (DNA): TGTGCCAGCAGTTCAAGTCGACAGGGAAGCAATCAGCCCCAGCATTTT.

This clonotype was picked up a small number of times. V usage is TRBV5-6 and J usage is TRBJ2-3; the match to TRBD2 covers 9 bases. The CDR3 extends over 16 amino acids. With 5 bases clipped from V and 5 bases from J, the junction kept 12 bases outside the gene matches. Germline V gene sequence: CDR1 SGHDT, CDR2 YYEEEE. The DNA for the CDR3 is TGTGCCAGCAGTCCGCCGGGACTAGCCTCTCTAGATACGCAGTATTTT. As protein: CASSPPGLASLDTQYF.

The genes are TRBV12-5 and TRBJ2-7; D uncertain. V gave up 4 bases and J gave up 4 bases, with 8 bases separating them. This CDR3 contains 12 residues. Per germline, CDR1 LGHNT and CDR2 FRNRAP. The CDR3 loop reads CASGSVNYEQYF. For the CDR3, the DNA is TGTGCTAGTGGTTCCGTAAATTACGAGCAGTACTTC.

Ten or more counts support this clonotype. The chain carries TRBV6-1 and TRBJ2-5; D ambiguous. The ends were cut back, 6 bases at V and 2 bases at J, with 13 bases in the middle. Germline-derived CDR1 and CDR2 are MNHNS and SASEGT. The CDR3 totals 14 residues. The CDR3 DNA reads TGTGCCAGCAGCCCTGCATACTCACAAGAGACCCAGTACTTC. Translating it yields CASSPAYSQETQYF.

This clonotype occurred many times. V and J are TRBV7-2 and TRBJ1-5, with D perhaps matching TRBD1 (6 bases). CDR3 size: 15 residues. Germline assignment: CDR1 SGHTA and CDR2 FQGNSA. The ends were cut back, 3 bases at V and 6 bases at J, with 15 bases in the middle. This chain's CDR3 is CASSFQQGGFQPQHF. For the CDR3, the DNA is TGTGCCAGCAGCTTCCAACAGGGTGGATTTCAGCCCCAGCATTTT.

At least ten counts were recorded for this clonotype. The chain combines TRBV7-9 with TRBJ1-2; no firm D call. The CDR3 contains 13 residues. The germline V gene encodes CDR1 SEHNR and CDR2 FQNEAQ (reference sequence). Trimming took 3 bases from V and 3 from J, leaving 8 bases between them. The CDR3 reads CASSLPQDYGYTF. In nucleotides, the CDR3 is TGTGCCAGCAGCTTGCCTCAGGACTATGGCTACACCTTC.

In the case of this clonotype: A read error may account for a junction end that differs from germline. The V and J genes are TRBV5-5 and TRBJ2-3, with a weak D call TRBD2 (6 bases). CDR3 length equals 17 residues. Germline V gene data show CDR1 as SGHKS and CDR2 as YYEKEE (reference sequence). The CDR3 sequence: CASSFLDYPHITNTQYF. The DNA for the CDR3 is TGTGCCAGCAGCTTTCTGGACTATCCCCACATCACAAATACGCAGTATTTT.

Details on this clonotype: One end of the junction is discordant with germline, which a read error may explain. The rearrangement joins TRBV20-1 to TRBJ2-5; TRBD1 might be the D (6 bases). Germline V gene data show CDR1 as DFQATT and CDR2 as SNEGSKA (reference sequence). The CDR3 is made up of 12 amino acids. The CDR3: CSARTVQETQCF. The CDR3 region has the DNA TGCAGTGCCCGGACAGTGCAAGAGACCCAGTGCTTC.

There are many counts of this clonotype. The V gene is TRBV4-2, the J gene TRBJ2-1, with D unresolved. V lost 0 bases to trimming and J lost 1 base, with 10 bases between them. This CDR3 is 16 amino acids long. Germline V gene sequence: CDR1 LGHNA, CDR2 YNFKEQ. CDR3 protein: CASSQDHDRSYNEQFF. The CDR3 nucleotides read TGTGCCAGCAGCCAAGATCACGATAGATCCTACAATGAGCAGTTCTTC.

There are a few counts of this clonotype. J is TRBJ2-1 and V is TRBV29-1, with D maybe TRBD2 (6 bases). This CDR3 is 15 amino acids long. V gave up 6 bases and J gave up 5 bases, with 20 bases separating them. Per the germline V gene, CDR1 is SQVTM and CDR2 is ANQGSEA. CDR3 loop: CSVGVLAGTDNEQFF. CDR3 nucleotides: TGCAGCGTGGGGGTGCTAGCAGGGACTGACAATGAGCAGTTCTTC.

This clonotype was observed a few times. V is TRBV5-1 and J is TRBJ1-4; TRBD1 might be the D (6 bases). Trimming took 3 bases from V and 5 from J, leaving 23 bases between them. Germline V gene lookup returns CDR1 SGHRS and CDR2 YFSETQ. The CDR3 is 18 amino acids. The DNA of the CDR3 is TGCGCCAGCAGCTGCTACAGGGTCAACCGACCACCGAATGAAAAACTGTTTTTT. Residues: CASSCYRVNRPPNEKLFF. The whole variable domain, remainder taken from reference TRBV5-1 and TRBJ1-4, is KAGVTQTPRYLIKTRGQQVTLSCSPISGHRSVSWYQQTPGQGLQFLFEYFSETQRNKGNFPGRFSGRQFSNSRSEMNVSTLELGDSALYLCASSCYRVNRPPNEKLFFGSGTQLSVL.

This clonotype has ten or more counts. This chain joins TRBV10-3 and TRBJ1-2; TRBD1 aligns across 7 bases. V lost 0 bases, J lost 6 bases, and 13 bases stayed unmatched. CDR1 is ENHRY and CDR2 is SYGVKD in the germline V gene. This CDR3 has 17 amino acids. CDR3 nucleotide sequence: TGTGCCATCAGTGAGTCCCCTTTCGACAGGGTCGGTAATGGCTACACCTTC. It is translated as CAISESPFDRVGNGYTF.

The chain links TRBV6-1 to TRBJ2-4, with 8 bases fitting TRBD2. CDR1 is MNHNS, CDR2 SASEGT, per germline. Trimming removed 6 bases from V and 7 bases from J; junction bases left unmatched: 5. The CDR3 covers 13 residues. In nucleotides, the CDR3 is TGTGCCAGCAGGCCCAGCGGGAGTAACATTCAGTACTTC. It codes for CASRPSGSNIQYF.

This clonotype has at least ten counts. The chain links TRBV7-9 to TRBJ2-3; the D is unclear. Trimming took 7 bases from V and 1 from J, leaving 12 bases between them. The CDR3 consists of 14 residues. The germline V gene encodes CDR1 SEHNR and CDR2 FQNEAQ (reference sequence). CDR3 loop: CASNLLIRTDTQYF. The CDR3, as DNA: TGTGCCAGCAACCTTTTAATCCGCACAGATACGCAGTATTTT.

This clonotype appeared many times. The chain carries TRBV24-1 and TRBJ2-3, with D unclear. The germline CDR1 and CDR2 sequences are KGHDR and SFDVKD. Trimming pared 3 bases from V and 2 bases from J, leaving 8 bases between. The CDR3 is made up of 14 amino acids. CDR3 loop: CATSDRGHTDTQYF. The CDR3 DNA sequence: TGTGCCACCAGTGATCGCGGTCACACAGATACGCAGTATTTT.

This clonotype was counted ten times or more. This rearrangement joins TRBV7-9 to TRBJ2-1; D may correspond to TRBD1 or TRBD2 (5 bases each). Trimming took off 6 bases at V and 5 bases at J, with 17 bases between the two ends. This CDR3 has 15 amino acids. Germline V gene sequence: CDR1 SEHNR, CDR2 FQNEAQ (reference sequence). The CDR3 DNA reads TGTGCCAGCAGGGGGGACGAGCATTGGGACAATGAGCAGTTCTTC. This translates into CASRGDEHWDNEQFF.

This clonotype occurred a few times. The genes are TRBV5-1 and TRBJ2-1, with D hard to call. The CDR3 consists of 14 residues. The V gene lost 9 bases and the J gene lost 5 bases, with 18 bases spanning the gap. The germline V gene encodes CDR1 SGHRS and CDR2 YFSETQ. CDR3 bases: TGCGCCACCTCCCGGACGACTGATGACAATGAGCAGTTCTTC. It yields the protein CATSRTTDDNEQFF.

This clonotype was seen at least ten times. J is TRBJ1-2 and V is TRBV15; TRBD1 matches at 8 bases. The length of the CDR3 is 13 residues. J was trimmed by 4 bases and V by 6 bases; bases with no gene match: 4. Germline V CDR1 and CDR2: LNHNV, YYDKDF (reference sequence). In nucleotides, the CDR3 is TGTGCCACCAGAAACCAGGGGGCCTATGGCTACACCTTC. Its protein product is CATRNQGAYGYTF.

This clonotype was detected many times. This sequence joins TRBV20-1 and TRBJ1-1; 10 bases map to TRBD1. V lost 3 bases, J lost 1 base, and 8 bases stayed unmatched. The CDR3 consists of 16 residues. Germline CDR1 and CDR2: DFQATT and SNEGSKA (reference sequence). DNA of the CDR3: TGCAGTGCTAGTAACCGGCGACAGGGGGCGAACACTGAAGCTTTCTTT. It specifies CSASNRRQGANTEAFF.

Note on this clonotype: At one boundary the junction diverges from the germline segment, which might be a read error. The CDR3: CASRFAGNIYKQYF. Here the CDR3 DNA reads TGTGCCAGCAGATTCGCCGGGAACATCTACAAGCAGTACTTC. V gene TRBV3-1 combines with J gene TRBJ2-7; maybe TRBD2 (5 bases). This CDR3 is 14 amino acids long. The germline V gene has CDR1 LGHDT and CDR2 YNNKEL (reference sequence).

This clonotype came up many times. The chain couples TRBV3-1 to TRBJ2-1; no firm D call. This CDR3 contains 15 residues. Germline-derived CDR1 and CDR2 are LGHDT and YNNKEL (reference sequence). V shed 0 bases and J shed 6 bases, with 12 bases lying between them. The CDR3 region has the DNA TGTGCCAGCAGCCAAGATGAACTTACTCTCAATGAGCAGTTCTTC. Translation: CASSQDELTLNEQFF.

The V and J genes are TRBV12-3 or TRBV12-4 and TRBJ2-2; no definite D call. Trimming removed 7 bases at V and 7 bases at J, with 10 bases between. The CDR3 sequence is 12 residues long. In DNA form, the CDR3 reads TGTGCCAGCACCCCTTCCGTCGGGGAGCTGTTTTTT. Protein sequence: CASTPSVGELFF.

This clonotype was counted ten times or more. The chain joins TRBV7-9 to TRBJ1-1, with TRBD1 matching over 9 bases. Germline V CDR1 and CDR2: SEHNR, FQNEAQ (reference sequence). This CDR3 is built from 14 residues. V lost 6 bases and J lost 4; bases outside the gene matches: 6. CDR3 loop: CASSGDRVTTEAFF. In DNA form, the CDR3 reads TGTGCCAGCAGTGGGGACAGGGTAACCACTGAAGCTTTCTTT. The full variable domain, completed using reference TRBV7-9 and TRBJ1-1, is DTGVSQNPRHKITKRGQNVTFRCDPISEHNRLYWYRQTLGQGPEFLTYFQNEAQLEKSRLLSDRFSAERPKGSFSTLEIQRTEQGDSAMYLCASSGDRVTTEAFFGQGTRLTVV.

The CDR3 coding sequence is TGTGCCAGCAGTGACACTAGCGGGAGGGAGACAGATACGCAGTATTTT. Protein product: CASSDTSGRETDTQYF. The chain has TRBV6-4 and TRBJ2-3, with 13 bases identical to TRBD2. The CDR3 spans 16 residues. Germline CDR1 MRHNA, CDR2 SNTAGT. The ends lost 2 bases at V and 3 bases at J; junction bases unmatched: 2.